This T cell receptor beta chain is from a study of blood T cell repertoires in COVID-19. Clones were read by immunoSEQ multiplex PCR, and TCRdb kept only the in-frame ones, dropping some. The table shows approximately 250,000 clones, with around nine tenths occurring only once. The J segment lost 4 bases and the V segment lost 0 bases, leaving 6 bases of the junction unmatched. Germline V gene data show CDR1 as MNHNS and CDR2 as SASEGT. The CDR3 contains 16 residues. Sequenced material: peripheral blood. The sequence was obtained from a man aged 40-50 years with active or convalescent COVID-19. The genes are TRBV6-1 and TRBJ2-1, with 7 bases aligning to TRBD2. CDR3 sequence: CASSEAIAGKYNEQFF. The CDR3 region has the DNA TGTGCCAGCAGTGAAGCGATAGCGGGCAAATACAATGAGCAGTTCTTC.